Sequencing of this T cell receptor (beta chain) was carried out in a study of preoperative IRX-2 immunotherapy in early breast cancer. Treatment: preoperative locoregional IRX-2 cytokine immunotherapy. Patients received preoperative, locoregional IRX-2 cytokine immunotherapy in a phase Ib study. Method: immunoSEQ multiplex PCR; TCRdb's copy keeps in-frame clones and lacks some. The sample yields about 89,000 clones, 80% to 90% seen once. The ends lost 6 bases at V and 6 bases at J; junction bases unmatched: 3. The CDR3 loop spans 13 amino acids. Germline assignment: CDR1 MNHGY and CDR2 SAAAGT. Sequenced material: tumor tissue, taken after IRX-2 immunotherapy. The sequence came from a human donor with breast cancer. The rearrangement uses TRBV6-8 and TRBJ2-2, with 8 bases lining up with TRBD1. CDR3 residues: CASRRTGPGELFF. CDR3 nucleotides: TGTGCCAGCAGAAGGACAGGGCCCGGGGAGCTGTTTTTT.